The sequence of this T cell receptor beta chain was determined in a study of response to subunit inactivated influenza vaccine listed by TCRdb under 2018. With regard to the full study: Deep quantitative profiling of the T cell receptor repertoire was used in the study to follow responses to a trivalent subunit inactivated influenza vaccine. What the study reported, not specific to this receptor: According to the authors, only a limited number of new T cells may be recruited by each seasonal influenza vaccination.

CDR1 and CDR2, looked up from the germline V gene, are MDHEN and SYDVKM. Measured from the cysteine to the phenylalanine, the CDR3 is 17 residues long. Only the CDR3 DNA is retained, 51 bases long and in frame from the first base. Germline trimming amounts to 5 bases on V and 0 bases on J, with 9 as the count of junction bases outside the gene matches. Concerning this clonotype: The antigen it recognizes is unknown. It has no much larger one-base neighbor in the sample; base qualities were not kept.

The protocol used for the library was RT-PCR. Sequenced using an Illumina HiSeq 2500. TCRdb cleaned the public reads at Q25 with fastp, built clones with MiXCR and kept in-frame beta chains. Each entry is one CDR3 protein sequence, shown with its most common DNA and genes. This sample has hundreds of thousands of distinct CDR3 sequences in its table, and about a fifth of those were observed once. Of the sample, 10% falls within the top ten clones. The sequenced sample was PBMCs from blood, obtained less than 22 months after vaccination. This clonotype was obtained from a man between 50 and 75 years old who received an inactivated influenza vaccine. Donor details come from another sample of the same person, matched by shared clones. The chain links TRBV28 with TRBJ1-5, and 8 bases in between align with TRBD1. The bases read TGTGCCAGCAGTCGAATTAGGGGACAGGTTAGCAATCAGCCCCAGCATTTT. Its translation is CASSRIRGQVSNQPQHF. Reference TRBV28 and TRBJ1-5 genes cover what lies past the CDR3, so the full variable domain is DVKVTQSSRYLVKRTGEKVFLECVQDMDHENMFWYRQDPGLGLRLIYFSYDVKMKEKGDIPEGYSVSREKKERFSLILESASTNQTSMYLCASSRIRGQVSNQPQHFGDGTRLSIL.